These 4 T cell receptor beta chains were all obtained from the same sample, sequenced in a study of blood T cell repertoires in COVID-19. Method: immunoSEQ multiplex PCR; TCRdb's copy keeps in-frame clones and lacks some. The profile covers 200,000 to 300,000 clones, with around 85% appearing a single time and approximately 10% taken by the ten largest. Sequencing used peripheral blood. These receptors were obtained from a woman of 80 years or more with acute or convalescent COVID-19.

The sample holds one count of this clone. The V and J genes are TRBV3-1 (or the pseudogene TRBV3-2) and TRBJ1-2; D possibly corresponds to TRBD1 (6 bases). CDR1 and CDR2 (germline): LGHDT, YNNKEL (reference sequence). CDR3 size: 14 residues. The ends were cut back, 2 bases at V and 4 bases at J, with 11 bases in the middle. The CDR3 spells CASSQPGTLYGYTF. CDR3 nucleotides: TGTGCCAGCAGCCAACCCGGGACACTCTATGGCTACACCTTC.

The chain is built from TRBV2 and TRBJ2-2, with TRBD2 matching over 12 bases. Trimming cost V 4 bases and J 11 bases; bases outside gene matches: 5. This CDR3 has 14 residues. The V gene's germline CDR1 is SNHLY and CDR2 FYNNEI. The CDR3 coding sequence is TGTGCCAGCAGTGCTAGCGGGGGGGCAGGCGAGCTGTTTTTT. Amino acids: CASSASGGAGELFF.

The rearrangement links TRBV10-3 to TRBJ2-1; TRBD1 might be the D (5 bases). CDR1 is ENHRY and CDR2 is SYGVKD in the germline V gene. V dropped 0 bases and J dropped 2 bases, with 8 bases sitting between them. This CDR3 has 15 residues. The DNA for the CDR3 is TGTGCCATCAGTGAGTCCCCAGGGACCTACAATGAGCAGTTCTTC. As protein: CAISESPGTYNEQFF.

Here the CDR3 DNA reads TGTGCCAGCAGCTCTCTCCAGGGGAGTCCCCTCCACTTT. This sequence encodes CASSSLQGSPLHF. The chain recombines TRBV5-6 with TRBJ1-6, with a weak D call TRBD1 (6 bases). Looked up from germline, CDR1 is SGHDT and CDR2 is YYEEEE. V lost 3 bases and J 13 bases, leaving 14 bases between the germline ends. The CDR3 is 13 amino acids. The complete variable domain, with remaining parts taken from reference TRBV5-6 and TRBJ1-6, reads DAGVTQSPTHLIKTRGQQVTLRCSPKSGHDTVSWYQQALGQGPQFIFQYYEEEERQRGNFPDRFSGHQFPNYSSELNVNALLLGDSALYLCASSSLQGSPLHFGNGTRLTVT.